Following are 20 T cell receptor beta chains from one sample sequenced in a study of blood T cell repertoires in COVID-19. Assay: immunoSEQ multiplex PCR; the TCRdb copy retains only in-frame clones and omits some. The sample consists of roughly 100,000 clones, roughly 80% of them appearing once. Sequenced sample: peripheral blood. The receptors here all came from a woman older than 75 with active or convalescent COVID-19.

The rearrangement links TRBV7-2 to TRBJ2-2, with D perhaps TRBD1 (6 bases). The V gene's germline CDR1 is SGHTA and CDR2 FQGNSA. Trimming cost V 4 bases and J 2 bases, with 14 bases left between them. The CDR3 spans 16 residues. Here the CDR3 DNA reads TGTGCCAGCAGCTCCAGGGGCCCAACCAACACCGGGGAGCTGTTTTTT. Protein product: CASSSRGPTNTGELFF.

V usage is TRBV6-2 or TRBV6-3 and J usage is TRBJ2-2; perhaps TRBD1 as D (6 bases). V lost 2 bases and J 4 bases, leaving 8 bases between the germline ends. The CDR3 length is 14 residues. CDR1 is MNHEY and CDR2 is SVGEGT in the germline V gene. The CDR3 region is CASSYRDITGELFF. CDR3 sequence (DNA): TGTGCCAGCAGTTACCGGGACATCACCGGGGAGCTGTTTTTT.

The J gene is TRBJ1-2, the V gene TRBV5-6; TRBD1 agrees at 7 bases. Germline V gives CDR1 SGHDT, CDR2 YYEEEE. Trimming cost V 0 bases and J 7 bases; bases outside gene matches: 3. This CDR3 contains 13 residues. CDR3 DNA: TGTGCCAGCAGCTTGGGACAGGGTGGTGGCTACACCTTC. Amino acids: CASSLGQGGGYTF.

CDR3 DNA: TGCGCCAGCAGCCCGAGGGCTACGAACACCGGGGAGCTGTTTTTT. Encoded protein: CASSPRATNTGELFF. The chain couples TRBV5-1 to TRBJ2-2; possible D gene TRBD2, 5 bases. V dropped 4 bases and J dropped 0 bases, with 10 bases sitting between them. CDR3 length: 15 residues. Germline-derived CDR1 and CDR2 are SGHRS and YFSETQ. The full variable domain, its missing parts supplied by reference TRBV5-1 and TRBJ2-2, is KAGVTQTPRYLIKTRGQQVTLSCSPISGHRSVSWYQQTPGQGLQFLFEYFSETQRNKGNFPGRFSGRQFSNSRSEMNVSTLELGDSALYLCASSPRATNTGELFFGEGSRLTVL.

This clone showed up just a few times. The chain joins TRBV18 to TRBJ2-1; TRBD2 is a possible D gene (5 bases). V was clipped by 5 bases and J by 5 bases, with 10 bases between them. CDR3 length equals 13 residues. Per the germline V gene, CDR1 is KGHSH and CDR2 is LQKENI. CDR3 amino acids: CASSAFGDNEQFF. The CDR3 DNA follows: TGTGCCAGCTCAGCGTTCGGGGACAATGAGCAGTTCTTC.

This sequence joins TRBV9 and TRBJ1-1; D unresolved. Germline CDR1 reads SGDLS; CDR2 reads YYNGEE. Deletions cut 4 bases from V and 3 bases from J, with 16 bases between. The CDR3 sequence is 15 residues long. CDR3 residues: CASSPTSRGDTEAFF. CDR3 bases: TGTGCCAGCAGCCCTACATCCCGCGGCGACACTGAAGCTTTCTTT.

The chain has TRBV6-5 and TRBJ2-7; perhaps TRBD1 as D (5 bases). Germline CDR1 and CDR2: MNHEY and SVGAGI. This CDR3 region has 15 residues. Deletions cut 0 bases from V and 0 bases from J, with 9 bases between. The CDR3: CASSYSHRNSYEQYF. Written as DNA, the CDR3 is TGTGCCAGCAGTTACTCGCACAGGAACTCCTACGAGCAGTACTTC.

The chain joins TRBV23-1 to TRBJ2-5; TRBD1 might be the D (6 bases). TRBV23-1 is placed among ORFs of uncertain function. Deletions cut 5 bases from V and 1 base from J, with 8 bases between. The CDR3 totals 13 residues. This chain's CDR3 is CASSMTGQETQYF. The CDR3 nucleotides are TGCGCCAGCAGTATGACAGGCCAAGAGACCCAGTACTTC.

V usage is TRBV5-4 and J usage is TRBJ2-7, with TRBD1 matching over 9 bases. This CDR3 has 16 residues. Germline trimming cut 4 bases from V and 2 bases from J; bases unmatched to any gene: 10. Germline V gene sequence: CDR1 SGHNT, CDR2 YYREEE (reference sequence). The CDR3: CASSKGQGLTTYEQYF. The CDR3 nucleotides read TGTGCCAGCAGCAAGGGACAGGGCCTAACTACCTACGAGCAGTACTTC.

The V call is TRBV11-3, the J call TRBJ2-2; maybe TRBD2 (5 bases). Trimming left V 5 bases short and J 7 bases short, with 14 bases between. This CDR3 region has 14 residues. Germline-derived CDR1 and CDR2 are SGHNT and YENEEA. CDR3 protein: CASSGQAEGGELFF. The DNA for the CDR3 is TGTGCCAGCAGCGGGCAGGCCGAGGGCGGGGAGCTGTTTTTT.

CDR3 sequence reads: CASSLGVQGPQHF. The CDR3 DNA reads as TGTGCCAGCAGCTTAGGGGTTCAGGGGCCCCAGCATTTT. The chain links TRBV5-8 to TRBJ1-5; D is possibly TRBD1 (5 bases). V was cut by 2 bases and J by 9 bases, with 12 bases left in between. The CDR3 is 13 amino acids. The V gene's germline CDR1 is SGHTS and CDR2 YDEGEE.

The rearrangement uses TRBV10-3 and TRBJ2-3; 9 bases align to TRBD1. Germline V gene data show CDR1 as ENHRY and CDR2 as SYGVKD. With V trimmed by 6 bases and J by 5 bases, 6 bases remained unmatched. The CDR3 runs 14 residues. The CDR3 region has the DNA TGTGCCATCAGCCCACAGGGGGCTAGAGATACGCAGTATTTT. The encoded protein is CAISPQGARDTQYF.

The chain uses TRBV21-1 and TRBJ2-7; TRBD2 is taken as the D call from the table, unchecked against the DNA. TRBV21-1 is tagged as a pseudogene. The CDR3 has 13 residues. CDR3 region: CASRRRGRYEQYF. The DNA of the CDR3 is TGTGCCAGCAGAAGACGAGGGAGATACGAGCAGTACTTC.

The chain employs TRBV7-3 and TRBJ1-2; the D gene is possibly TRBD1 (6 bases). The CDR3 runs 13 residues. Per germline, CDR1 SGHTA and CDR2 FQGTGA. Trimming pared 2 bases from V and 8 bases from J, leaving 12 bases between. CDR3 sequence: CASSLGQLEGYTF. The CDR3 DNA sequence: TGTGCCAGCAGCTTAGGACAGCTTGAAGGCTACACCTTC.

The V call is TRBV4-1, the J call TRBJ1-5, with D possibly TRBD1 on 5 matching bases. Germline lookup yields CDR1 MGHRA and CDR2 YSYEKL. Trimming removed 3 bases at V and 3 bases at J, with 15 bases between. CDR3 size: 16 residues. CDR3 nucleotides: TGCGCCAGCAGCCAGACAATAAGGGGAAACAATCAGCCCCAGCATTTT. Protein: CASSQTIRGNNQPQHF.

The V call is TRBV5-1, the J call TRBJ1-1; the D is unclear. The ends were cut back, 3 bases at V and 0 bases at J, with 6 bases in the middle. The CDR3 length is 13 residues. Germline CDR1 SGHRS, CDR2 YFSETQ. CDR3 DNA sequence: TGCGCCAGCAGCTCCGTCTTGAACACTGAAGCTTTCTTT. Its translation: CASSSVLNTEAFF.

The CDR3 region is CASRSGGSYEQYF. CDR3 DNA sequence: TGTGCCAGCAGATCAGGGGGCTCGTACGAGCAGTACTTC. J is TRBJ2-7 and V is TRBV25-1; 8 nucleotides agree with TRBD1. With 6 bases clipped from V and 4 bases from J, the junction kept 5 bases outside the gene matches. The CDR3 is 13 amino acids. Per the germline V gene, CDR1 is MGHDK and CDR2 is SYGVNS.

This chain links TRBV10-3 with TRBJ1-1, with D uncertain. The CDR3 totals 15 residues. Germline CDR1 is ENHRY and CDR2 is SYGVKD. With 0 bases removed from V and 4 bases from J, the gap between germline ends came to 12 bases. The CDR3 coding sequence is TGTGCCATCAGTGAGTCGCCCGGGGTGAGCACTGAAGCTTTCTTT. Translating gives CAISESPGVSTEAFF.

The chain joins TRBV9 to TRBJ1-2; D possibly corresponds to TRBD1 (6 bases). This CDR3 comprises 13 residues. Deletions cut 5 bases from V and 4 bases from J, with 12 bases between. The germline V gene has CDR1 SGDLS and CDR2 YYNGEE. The CDR3 nucleotides read TGTGCCAGCAGTAAGGACAGCACCTATGGCTACACCTTC. Its translation: CASSKDSTYGYTF.

J is TRBJ2-3 and V is TRBV5-4; no clear D. The CDR3 runs to 14 residues. In germline, CDR1 is SGHNT, CDR2 YYREEE (reference sequence). V lost 2 bases to trimming and J lost 0 bases, with 7 bases between them. The CDR3 protein is CASSFGGSTDTQYF. As DNA, the CDR3 is TGTGCCAGCAGCTTCGGCGGTAGCACAGATACGCAGTATTTT.